The next 23 T cell receptor beta chains were all read from a single sample in a study of regulatory T cells in long-lasting Graves disease. Construction of TCR beta libraries relied on iRepertoire HTBI primers and on Arm-PCR targeting CDR3 regions. One entry per CDR3 protein, called by TCRdb with MiXCR from the multiplex PCR reads. This table holds a few hundred thousand distinct CDR3 sequences, around 24% found once. Time point reported: persistent/refractory GD, antithyroid drugs over 5 years with positive TRAb. Construction of the TCR library relied on RNA isolated from PBMCs. The material was peripheral blood mononuclear cells (PBMCs), obtained when the disease was refractory, from a patient treated with antithyroid drugs. All receptors come from a female donor with Graves disease.

This clonotype has more than one count but fewer than ten. The chain carries TRBV24-1 and TRBJ2-2; the D gene is possibly TRBD2 (6 bases). CDR3 length equals 15 residues. CDR1 and CDR2 (germline): KGHDR, SFDVKD. V was pared by 4 bases and J by 6 bases, with 14 bases between. The CDR3 DNA sequence: TGTGCCACCAGTGAACCGGACCGGAGGGCCGGGGAGCTGTTTTTT. Its protein is CATSEPDRRAGELFF.

This clonotype was picked up many times. The V gene is TRBV27, the J gene TRBJ1-2; D uncertain. The V and J ends lost 2 bases and 6 bases respectively, with 19 bases between them. The CDR3 is 16 residues long. Germline CDR1 and CDR2: MNHEY and SMNVEV (reference sequence). The CDR3 coding sequence is TGTGCCAGCAGTTTAAGTGCTCGGGATTCTCGACATGGCTACACCTTC. Translating gives CASSLSARDSRHGYTF.

There are many counts of this clonotype. The chain employs TRBV29-1 and TRBJ2-4, with 10 positions matching TRBD1. V shed 6 bases, J shed 7 bases, and the junction held 6 bases outside the gene matches. Germline V gives CDR1 SQVTM, CDR2 ANQGSEA. CDR3 size: 13 residues. The CDR3 loop reads CSVLQDRGNIQYF. In DNA form, the CDR3 reads TGCAGCGTACTTCAGGACAGGGGGAACATTCAGTACTTC.

This clonotype was observed many times. The V call is TRBV2, the J call TRBJ1-1; D ambiguous. Trimming removed 1 base at V and 5 bases at J, with 2 bases between. Germline CDR1 and CDR2: SNHLY and FYNNEI. The CDR3 is made up of 11 amino acids. CDR3 bases: TGTGCCAGCAGTGAAGTTACTGAAGCTTTCTTT. This codes for CASSEVTEAFF.

This clonotype was seen a few times. The chain is built from TRBV15 and TRBJ2-7; D ambiguous. Germline CDR1 reads LNHNV; CDR2 reads YYDKDF (reference sequence). Between the trimmed V and J ends, which lost 0 bases and 6 bases, there was a span of 15 bases. This CDR3 is 15 amino acids long. CDR3 sequence reads: CATSRDQREWSEQYF. The CDR3 DNA is TGTGCCACCAGCAGAGATCAAAGGGAATGGTCCGAGCAGTACTTC.

The chain joins TRBV2 to TRBJ1-4, with a possible D match to TRBD1 (5 bases). The CDR3 runs to 12 residues. V was pared by 8 bases and J by 6 bases, with 10 bases between. Germline CDR1 and CDR2: SNHLY and FYNNEI. CDR3 in DNA: TGTGCCAGCCATCGGGGCTATGAAAAACTGTTTTTT. As protein: CASHRGYEKLFF. Complete variable domain (other parts from reference TRBV2 and TRBJ1-4): EPEVTQTPSHQVTQMGQEVILRCVPISNHLYFYWYRQILGQKVEFLVSFYNNEISEKSEIFDDQFSVERPDGSNFTLKIRSTKLEDSAMYFCASHRGYEKLFFGSGTQLSVL.

In this sample, this clonotype turned up many times. V and J are TRBV5-5 and TRBJ1-5; D not resolved. The CDR3 consists of 18 residues. Deletions cut 0 bases from V and 5 bases from J, with 21 bases between. From germline, CDR1 is SGHKS and CDR2 YYEKEE (reference sequence). The CDR3 loop reads CASSLANVGRAGDQPQHF. Here the CDR3 DNA reads TGTGCCAGCAGCTTGGCCAACGTAGGGAGGGCCGGTGATCAGCCCCAGCATTTT.

The sample holds a few counts of this clonotype. This chain links TRBV29-1 with TRBJ1-2; D not resolved. Trimming pared 4 bases from V and 7 bases from J, leaving 13 bases between. From germline, CDR1 is SQVTM and CDR2 ANQGSEA. CDR3 length: 12 residues. DNA for the CDR3: TGCAGCGTTGTTGGCCAGGCGGGTGGCTACACCTTC. Translating it yields CSVVGQAGGYTF.

This clonotype was counted a few times. The chain is built from TRBV5-1 and TRBJ2-7; tentative D call: TRBD2 (5 bases). Trimming took 0 bases from V and 5 from J, leaving 15 bases between them. The CDR3 is 15 amino acids. CDR1 is SGHRS and CDR2 is YFSETQ in the germline V gene. As DNA, the CDR3 is TGCGCCAGCAGCTTGGGTCCTAGCTCGATACACGAGCAGTACTTC. The encoded protein is CASSLGPSSIHEQYF.

This clonotype has a count of ten or more. The CDR3 reads CASSFRDRIQEAFF. The CDR3 region has the DNA TGTGCCAGCAGCTTCCGGGACAGAATACAGGAAGCTTTCTTT. This sequence joins TRBV11-1 and TRBJ1-1, with 7 bases that match TRBD1. Looked up from germline, CDR1 is SGHAT and CDR2 is FQDESV (reference sequence). With 3 bases clipped from V and 8 bases from J, the junction kept 9 bases outside the gene matches. CDR3 length: 14 residues.

V gene TRBV15 combines with J gene TRBJ1-4, with D unclear. Germline V gene lookup returns CDR1 LNHNV and CDR2 YYDKDF (reference sequence). The V gene lost 0 bases and the J gene lost 4 bases, with 9 bases spanning the gap. The CDR3 extends over 15 amino acids. CDR3 residues: CATSREKGFNEKLFF. The CDR3 DNA follows: TGTGCCACCAGCAGAGAAAAAGGGTTTAATGAAAAACTGTTTTTT.

This clonotype was counted only a few times. This chain links TRBV5-1 with TRBJ2-7; weak D call: TRBD2 (5 bases). The germline V and J ends were trimmed by 0 bases and 4 bases, with 11 bases remaining between them. The CDR3 covers 14 residues. CDR1 is SGHRS, CDR2 YFSETQ, per germline. The CDR3 coding sequence is TGCGCCAGCAGCTTGGGGCTAGCATCGTACGAGCAGTACTTC. Translation gives CASSLGLASYEQYF.

This sequence joins TRBV10-3 and TRBJ1-1; TRBD1 matches 8 bases. This CDR3 is built from 14 residues. Trimming took 10 bases from V and 2 from J; bases not matched to a gene: 9. Germline CDR1 and CDR2: ENHRY and SYGVKD. The chain's CDR3 is CATADRDINTEAFF. The CDR3 nucleotides read TGTGCCACCGCGGACAGGGACATTAACACTGAAGCTTTCTTT.

This clonotype was detected ten times or more. The rearrangement uses TRBV6-1 and TRBJ1-2; weak D call: TRBD1 (5 bases). V dropped 5 bases and J dropped 4 bases, with 17 bases sitting between them. CDR3 length equals 15 residues. Germline values: CDR1 MNHNS, CDR2 SASEGT. The CDR3 sequence is CASSPLRGAGYGYTF. In DNA, the CDR3 is TGTGCCAGCAGTCCGCTAAGAGGGGCGGGCTATGGCTACACCTTC.

This clonotype was counted only a few times. This chain uses TRBV6-1 with TRBJ2-1; 8 positions match TRBD2. This CDR3 has 17 residues. Per germline, CDR1 MNHNS and CDR2 SASEGT. Trimming cost V 2 bases and J 4 bases; bases outside gene matches: 10. The CDR3 DNA sequence: TGTGCCAGCAGTGAACGGGCTAGCGGGTTTGGGTACAATGAGCAGTTCTTC. It codes for CASSERASGFGYNEQFF.

The chain links TRBV7-2 to TRBJ2-6; 7 bases agree with TRBD2. Germline lookup yields CDR1 SGHTA and CDR2 FQGNSA. This CDR3 has 18 residues. J lost 4 bases, V lost 5 bases, and 14 bases had no gene match. CDR3 DNA: TGTGCCAGCAGCACCCACTATGCGGGAGTATCCGGGGCCAACGTCCTGACTTTC. It specifies CASSTHYAGVSGANVLTF. The variable domain in full, with the rest retrieved from reference TRBV7-2 and TRBJ2-6, is GAGVSQSPSNKVTEKGKDVELRCDPISGHTALYWYRQSLGQGLEFLIYFQGNSAPDKSGLPSDRFSAERTGGSVSTLTIQRTQQEDSAVYLCASSTHYAGVSGANVLTFGAGSRLTVL.

This clonotype was observed many times. This chain connects TRBV28 to TRBJ2-7; 9 bases align to TRBD1. Losses at the gene ends were 6 bases for V and 4 bases for J; bases not matched to a gene: 13. CDR3 size: 16 residues. The germline V gene has CDR1 MDHEN and CDR2 SYDVKM. This CDR3 reads CASRSTGGGDGYEQYF. The CDR3 bases are TGTGCCAGCAGATCTACAGGGGGCGGTGATGGATACGAGCAGTACTTC.

There are many counts of this clonotype. The gene calls are TRBV11-2 and TRBJ1-1; D is undetermined. The CDR3 sequence is 15 residues long. Trimming shortened V by 1 base and J by 0 bases, and 9 bases separated the two germline ends. Germline loops: CDR1 SGHAT, CDR2 FQNNGV. The CDR3 region is CASSLGGGLNTEAFF. The CDR3 DNA reads TGTGCCAGCAGCTTAGGCGGCGGGCTGAACACTGAAGCTTTCTTT.

This clonotype has at least ten counts. The chain carries TRBV29-1 and TRBJ1-2; D is unresolved. CDR1 and CDR2 from the germline V gene are SQVTM and ANQGSEA. Trimming removed 6 bases at V and 2 bases at J, with 16 bases between. The CDR3 is made up of 14 amino acids. The CDR3 spells CSVEPGGLNYGYTF. CDR3 bases: TGCAGCGTGGAACCAGGCGGTCTAAACTATGGCTACACCTTC.

V and J are TRBV7-2 and TRBJ2-7; 9 bases fit TRBD2. The CDR3 has 19 amino acids. Germline V gene sequence: CDR1 SGHTA, CDR2 FQGNSA. V was pared by 4 bases and J by 5 bases, with 21 bases of the junction left unmatched. Here the CDR3 DNA reads TGTGCCAGCAGCTCCCGCGTAGGGGGAGCTAGCGGGATCGTCAACGAGCAGTACTTC. It is translated as CASSSRVGGASGIVNEQYF.

This clonotype was recorded a few times. This chain uses TRBV14 with TRBJ2-4, with D tentatively TRBD1 (6 bases). The CDR3 covers 14 residues. The germline CDR1 and CDR2 sequences are SGHDN and FVKESK. Trimming pared 9 bases from V and 2 bases from J, leaving 14 bases between. DNA for the CDR3: TGTGCCAGTAGGTCAGGGGTTTCCAAAAACATTCAGTACTTC. This sequence encodes CASRSGVSKNIQYF.

This clonotype has only a few counts. The V and J genes are TRBV4-3 and TRBJ1-4; D might be TRBD1 (6 bases). V was cut by 1 base and J by 8 bases, with 14 bases left in between. CDR1 and CDR2 (germline): LGHNA, YSLEER. This CDR3 region has 15 residues. The CDR3 loop is CASSQGEGGGEKLFF. The CDR3 DNA follows: TGCGCCAGCAGCCAAGGAGAGGGGGGAGGCGAAAAACTGTTTTTT.

This clonotype was counted many times. The genes are TRBV5-1 and TRBJ1-2; TRBD1 is a possible D gene (6 bases). Germline lookup yields CDR1 SGHRS and CDR2 YFSETQ. CDR3 length equals 14 residues. V lost 4 bases and J 5 bases, leaving 15 bases between the germline ends. The CDR3 is CASSLEQGRYGYTF. In DNA form, the CDR3 reads TGCGCCAGCAGCCTTGAACAGGGTCGGTATGGCTACACCTTC. Full variable domain (rest looked up from reference TRBV5-1 and TRBJ1-2): KAGVTQTPRYLIKTRGQQVTLSCSPISGHRSVSWYQQTPGQGLQFLFEYFSETQRNKGNFPGRFSGRQFSNSRSEMNVSTLELGDSALYLCASSLEQGRYGYTFGSGTRLTVV.